One and the same sample provided the 5 T cell receptor beta chains below, sequenced in a study of blood T cells in healthy people across ages. Primers used in a second PCR of roughly 6 to 11 cycles were a sample-barcoded 5' primer and a J-beta primer mix. Each CDR3 protein is one row after TCRdb ran MiXCR on the 5' RACE reads. Of around 780,000 distinct CDR3 sequences listed, 56% were seen once; the top ten hold approximately 24%. Input material: blood. These TCRs come from a man between 40 and 49 years old in good health.

This rearrangement joins TRBV13 to TRBJ2-5; TRBD2 matches at 7 bases. The end of the DNA is better explained by TRBJ2-4, so the J call may be wrong. Per the germline V gene, CDR1 is PRHDT and CDR2 is FYEKMQ (reference sequence). The CDR3 has 15 residues. CDR3 nucleotide sequence: TGTGCCAGCAGCCCCTATACCGAGCGGGGCGACATTCAGTACTTC. Translating it yields CASSPYTERGDIQYF.

This clonotype was seen more than once but under ten times. The rearrangement uses TRBV7-2 and TRBJ2-3; 8 nucleotides align to TRBD2. J gave up 4 bases and V 2 bases, and 17 bases lay outside the gene matches. CDR3 length: 19 amino acids. Germline values: CDR1 SGHTA, CDR2 FQGNSA. CDR3 sequence (DNA): TGTGCCAGCAGCTTATTAAAATCGGGCCGGGAGGGCCTCGCAGATACGCAGTATTTT. Residues: CASSLLKSGREGLADTQYF.

This chain links TRBV29-1 with TRBJ2-7; D remains unclear. Germline CDR1 is SQVTM and CDR2 is ANQGSEA. Trimming stripped 4 bases from V and 6 bases from J, with 13 bases between. The CDR3 has 12 amino acids. The CDR3 region is CSVVEAASEQYF. The CDR3, as DNA: TGCAGCGTTGTAGAGGCTGCTTCCGAGCAGTACTTC.

This sequence joins TRBV6-4 and TRBJ2-3; tentatively, D is TRBD2 (6 bases). Germline CDR1 is MRHNA and CDR2 is SNTAGT. Trimming removed 2 bases from V and 0 bases from J, with 12 bases in between. CDR3 size: 16 residues. CDR3 sequence: CASSDLATPSTDTQYF. For the CDR3, the DNA is TGTGCCAGCAGTGACCTAGCGACGCCAAGCACAGATACGCAGTATTTT.

The chain joins TRBV6-5 to TRBJ1-1, with 9 bases fitting TRBD1. CDR3 length equals 14 residues. Germline lookup yields CDR1 MNHEY and CDR2 SVGAGI. The V and J ends lost 5 bases and 4 bases, in that order; junction bases with no gene match: 5. The CDR3 spells CASSDQGQGTEAFF. CDR3 nucleotides: TGTGCCAGCAGTGACCAGGGACAGGGCACTGAAGCTTTCTTT.